A selection of T cell receptor beta chains follows, all from one sample in a study of T cells in tuberculosis. Using immunoSEQ multiplex PCR, the repertoire was profiled, and TCRdb retains in-frame clones only, with some absent. The sample consists of approximately 30,000 clones, roughly nine tenths of them appearing once. The starting material was PBMCs, obtained at tuberculosis diagnosis. These receptors all stem from an adult with tuberculosis. CDR3s include the opening cysteine and the closing phenylalanine or tryptophan. Size values are once, few and many counts, or a class for expanded clones, and some rows have none.

V | size | CDR3
TRBV2 | . | CASSASPRDTQYF
TRBV28 | . | CASSPISGRASWTGELFF
TRBV5-1 | . | CASSLGGGIYNEQFF
TRBV27 | . | CASSFLSDRASGNTIYF
TRBV6-1 | . | CAAAGIEGNEQYF
TRBV11-3 | . | CASSLREDTQYF
TRBV4-2 | . | CASSQGTGGPPEAFF
TRBV4-1 | . | CASSQGQTQYF
TRBV4-3 | . | CASSNLAVPLIRAGTEAFF
TRBV10-2 | . | CATRDGQVGGSEKLFF
TRBV7-9 | . | CASSLAGLALEQYF
TRBV4-3 | few | CASSQDEGSYEQYF
TRBV7-8 | once | CASSPYPNEQYF
TRBV27 | . | CASSLLGQGIANTEAFF
TRBV15 | . | CATSRRQGKTYNEQFF
TRBV28 | medium-sized | CASKGTVTYEQYF
TRBV5-1 | . | CASSLVTDWGEQPQHF
TRBV27 | . | CASKDQKNRRLNTEAFF
TRBV5-1 | . | CASKTGLYNEQFF
TRBV30 | . | CACRPGVPGNTIYF
TRBV7-9 | . | CASSTPDEQYF
TRBV7-8 | . | CASSRGLGDNEQFF
TRBV4-3 | . | CASSQGPGYEQYF
TRBV4-2 | . | CASSQDPGNVAKNIQYF
TRBV2 | . | CASGLPSVNEQFF
TRBV9 | . | CASSPQGQSPLHF
TRBV19 | . | CASSPRQGEQYF
TRBV5-4 | few | CASSSFSTDTQYF
TRBV7-2 | . | CASSLEGGSFYEQYF
TRBV2 | . | CASSDGGRGPETQYF
TRBV6-6 | . | CASSPGTVNTGELFF
TRBV28 | few | CASSRLRDGGPQHF
TRBV7-9 | . | CASSLGTTYEQYF
TRBV6-5 | once | CASSLGTHYSNQPQHF
TRBV10-3 | . | CAISAHRTANTGELFF
TRBV5-1 | . | CASSLAGISYEQYF
TRBV11-3 | . | CASVGLAGAGELFF